This T cell receptor (beta chain) appears in the sequencing data of a study of T cells in Graves' hyperthyroidism and ophthalmopathy (dated by TCRdb to between 2017 and 2020). About the full investigation: Peripheral blood samples were taken at initial diagnosis, before any treatment was given. A discovery cohort of roughly 100 patients, 43 with Graves' ophthalmopathy and approximately 55 with stable Graves' hyperthyroidism, was used to find distinguishing TCR V-J signatures. Whether ophthalmopathy could be predicted prospectively was tested in an independent validation cohort made up of roughly 19 hyperthyroidism patients plus 17 patients who later progressed to ophthalmopathy. For training and testing, the 100 or so patients in the discovery cohort were randomly divided in a 7:3 ratio. In addition, the study compared T-cell repertoires in thyroid tissue and in blood from about 6 Graves' hyperthyroidism patients. After sampling, hyperthyroidism patients received methimazole starting at 30 mg daily, and ophthalmopathy patients received high-dose intravenous methylprednisolone. According to the paper, TCR Vbeta CDR3 sequencing was carried out on more than 120 peripheral blood samples, which came from some 41 ophthalmopathy, approximately 78 hyperthyroidism and about 17 progressor patients. What the authors observed across the whole study: Most expanded thyroid clonotypes (frequency above 0.001) were also found in blood, which suggests that blood repertoires may mirror thyroid immune responses. Sample size was not statistically predetermined, and blinding of investigators to group allocation was not performed. A model built on a 13 V-J signature distinguished ophthalmopathy from stable hyperthyroidism, reaching 87.88% sensitivity and about 81% specificity in cross-validation and 80%/75% in testing. During validation, the model predicted progression to ophthalmopathy a median of around six months ahead of onset, with around 70% sensitivity and about 75% specificity.

According to the germline V gene, CDR1 reads SQVTM and CDR2 reads ANQGSEA. The germline ends are 10 bases apart after V is trimmed by 5 bases and J by 3 bases. Inclusive of the bounding cysteine and phenylalanine, the CDR3 is 12 residues long. Here the CDR3 DNA is all that survives: 36 bases in frame from base 1. Amplification of TCR beta CDR3 regions was carried out from RNA transcripts. The first round of RT-PCR for the TCR CDR3 was performed with the HTBI primer set and the Qiagen OneStep RT-PCR kit. A second multiplex PCR round built the libraries, followed by size selection and purification. Paired-end sequencing of the libraries was performed with 100 bp reads on an Illumina HiSeq2000. The authors' analysis ran thus. Raw data were processed with SOAPnuke, discarding reads with adapters, uncalled bases, mean Phred below 15, or no exact constant-primer or identifier match. COPE v1.2.5 was used to merge high-quality paired reads, and clonotypes were defined as unique nucleotide sequences. MiTCR v1.1 was used to align the clonotypes against IMGT TRBV, TRBD and TRBJ reference segments. The analysis included only V-J combinations with a frequency above 0.0001, which together covered around 99% of the repertoires. A TCS score was defined as the ratio of F50 (clonal expansion) to E x V (chaos), with BLOSUM62-based TCRdist applied between CDR3 peptides within each V-J. Welch's t-statistics and random forest reduced 450 to 600 V-J features to roughly 13, which were used in a naive Bayes classifier (R e1071). Using fastp at Q25 and MiXCR, TCRdb reprocessed the public reads and kept productive beta chains. CDR3 protein duplicates are merged, each entry listing the most common genes and DNA. The V and J calls were not made by the authors but by TCRdb's processing. Counted in this sample were about 500,000 distinct CDR3 sequences; about 16% of them appeared once. Clones ranked in the top ten supply about 29% of the sample.

This clonotype was picked up many times. The target of this receptor is not known. Base qualities are not at hand, and no much larger clone is one base apart. Ophthalmopathy patients had moderately to severely active disease, Clinical Activity Score of at least 3, NOSPECS grade of at least 4, and duration under 3 months. Exclusion was applied to patients with uncontrolled infections, other autoimmune diseases, pregnancy or lactation. Diagnoses relied on clinical symptoms, serum thyroxine and TRAb, thyroid ultrasound and orbital computed tomography. PBMCs were isolated from more than 9 ml of fresh peripheral blood by Ficoll-Paque density gradient centrifugation. Trizol reagent was used to extract total RNA, and RNA quality was then checked on an Agilent 2100 Bioanalyzer.

The rearranged segments are TRBV29-1 and TRBJ2-5; possibly the D gene is TRBD1, per 5 matching bases. The TCR sequence derives from a young woman with Graves' ophthalmopathy. The specimen sequenced was blood. Here is the DNA: TGCAGCGTTAATGGCAGGGAAGAGACCCAGTACTTC. The encoded protein is CSVNGREETQYF.